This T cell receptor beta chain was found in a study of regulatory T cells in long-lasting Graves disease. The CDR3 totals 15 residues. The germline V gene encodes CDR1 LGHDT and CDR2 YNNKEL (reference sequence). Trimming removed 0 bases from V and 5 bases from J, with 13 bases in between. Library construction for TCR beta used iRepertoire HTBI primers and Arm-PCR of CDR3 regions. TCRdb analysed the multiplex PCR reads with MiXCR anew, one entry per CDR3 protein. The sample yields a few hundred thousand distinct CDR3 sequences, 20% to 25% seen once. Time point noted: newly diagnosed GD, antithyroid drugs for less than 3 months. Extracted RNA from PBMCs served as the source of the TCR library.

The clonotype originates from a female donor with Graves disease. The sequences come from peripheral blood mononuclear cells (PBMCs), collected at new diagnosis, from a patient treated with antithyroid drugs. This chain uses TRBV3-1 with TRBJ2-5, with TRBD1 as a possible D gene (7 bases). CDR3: CASSQDGGGGETQYF. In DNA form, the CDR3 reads TGTGCCAGCAGCCAAGATGGAGGGGGCGGGGAGACCCAGTACTTC.